A single sample is the source of the 23 T cell receptor beta chains below, sequenced in a study of graft-versus-host responses after intestinal transplantation. Using immunoSEQ multiplex PCR, the repertoire was profiled, and TCRdb retains in-frame clones only, with some absent. The top ten hold approximately 1.3% of the sample, which has about 71,000 clones, about 90% seen once. These receptors have no known antigen. The material sequenced was unstimulated CD8+ T cells sorted from spleen or lymph node cells, taken before intestinal transplant. These receptors were taken from a human donor who received an intestinal transplant.

V usage is TRBV2 and J usage is TRBJ2-1; 8 nucleotides line up with TRBD2. V trimming: 6 bases; J trimming: 4 bases; junction bases outside the gene matches: 2. Germline values: CDR1 SNHLY, CDR2 FYNNEI. The CDR3 length is 13 residues. CDR3 sequence reads: CASRREDYNEQFF. In DNA, the CDR3 is TGTGCCAGCAGGCGGGAGGATTACAATGAGCAGTTCTTC.

The chain recombines TRBV7-9 with TRBJ1-2, with 10 positions matching TRBD1. V shed 5 bases, J shed 6 bases, and the junction held 3 bases outside the gene matches. The V gene's germline CDR1 is SEHNR and CDR2 FQNEAQ (reference sequence). The CDR3 sequence is 13 residues long. The CDR3 region is CASSLGTGDGYTF. CDR3 nucleotide sequence: TGTGCCAGCAGCCTAGGGACAGGGGATGGCTACACCTTC.

The chain joins TRBV13 to TRBJ2-1, with D tentatively TRBD2 (5 bases). This CDR3 spans 13 amino acids. V was clipped by 0 bases and J by 9 bases, with 9 bases between them. CDR1 PRHDT and CDR2 FYEKMQ come from the germline V gene (reference sequence). Here the CDR3 reads CASSLGARGEQFF. The CDR3 DNA follows: TGTGCCAGCAGCTTAGGGGCCCGGGGTGAGCAGTTCTTC.

The chain is built from TRBV10-2 and TRBJ2-7; D is possibly TRBD1 (5 bases). This CDR3 is 13 amino acids long. Germline lookup yields CDR1 WSHSY and CDR2 SAAADI. V dropped 6 bases and J dropped 2 bases, with 11 bases sitting between them. CDR3 bases: TGCGCCAGCAGAGAACAGGTGACCTACGAGCAGTACTTC. It encodes CASREQVTYEQYF.

CDR3 in amino acids: CASSGQGINEQFF. Here the CDR3 DNA reads TGTGCCAGTAGTGGGCAGGGGATCAATGAGCAGTTCTTC. The chain combines TRBV19 with TRBJ2-1, with D possibly TRBD1 on 6 matching bases. V lost 5 bases, J lost 6 bases, and 11 bases lay in between. The germline V gene has CDR1 LNHDA and CDR2 SQIVND (reference sequence). The CDR3 runs 13 residues. Filled out from reference TRBV19 and TRBJ2-1, the complete variable domain reads DGGITQSPKYLFRKEGQNVTLSCEQNLNHDAMYWYRQDPGQGLRLIYYSQIVNDFQKGDIAEGYSVSREKKESFPLTVTSAQKNPTAFYLCASSGQGINEQFFGPGTRLTVL.

This rearrangement joins TRBV29-1 to TRBJ2-7; the D gene is possibly TRBD1 (5 bases). V lost 4 bases and J 4 bases, leaving 11 bases between the germline ends. Germline V lookup: CDR1 SQVTM, CDR2 ANQGSEA. The CDR3 covers 12 residues. As DNA, the CDR3 is TGCAGCGTTGCCCCCGACAGATACGAGCAGTACTTC. Encoded protein: CSVAPDRYEQYF.

This chain connects TRBV10-2 to TRBJ1-2; D ambiguous. Germline V CDR1 and CDR2: WSHSY, SAAADI. The CDR3 is 13 amino acids. The V and J ends lost 2 bases and 7 bases respectively, with 11 bases between them. The CDR3 DNA reads as TGCGCCAGCAGTGAGGCGGGTGGCGGTGGCTACACCTTC. Amino acid sequence: CASSEAGGGGYTF.

Regarding this clone: Its ends do not fully match the called genes, so a read error is possible. The chain is built from TRBV7-2 and TRBJ2-6, with D perhaps matching TRBD2 (6 bases). CDR1 is SGHTA and CDR2 is FQGNSA in the germline V gene. CDR3 size: 15 residues. CDR3 sequence: CASSERATGANILTF. CDR3 nucleotide sequence: TGTGCCAGCAGCGAGCGGGCAACCGGGGCCAACATCCTGACTTTC. The full variable domain, completed using reference TRBV7-2 and TRBJ2-6, is GAGVSQSPSNKVTEKGKDVELRCDPISGHTALYWYRQSLGQGLEFLIYFQGNSAPDKSGLPSDRFSAERTGGSVSTLTIQRTQQEDSAVYLCASSERATGANILTFGAGSRLTVL.

The V gene is TRBV5-4, the J gene TRBJ1-2; D perhaps matches TRBD1 (5 bases). Trimming pared 4 bases from V and 6 bases from J, leaving 16 bases between. The CDR3 loop spans 14 amino acids. Per germline, CDR1 SGHNT and CDR2 YYREEE (reference sequence). The CDR3 spells CASSEWGVGDGYTF. CDR3 bases: TGTGCCAGCAGCGAGTGGGGGGTGGGGGATGGCTACACCTTC.

This rearrangement joins TRBV4-1 to TRBJ1-1; D is uncertain. The CDR3 is 14 residues long. Per the germline V gene, CDR1 is MGHRA and CDR2 is YSYEKL. Trimming took 0 bases from V and 7 from J, leaving 12 bases between them. This CDR3 is CASSQEFGANEAFF. The CDR3 nucleotides are TGCGCCAGCAGCCAAGAGTTCGGAGCGAATGAAGCTTTCTTT.

The chain is built from TRBV6-4 and TRBJ2-2; 9 nucleotides agree with TRBD2. V trimming: 7 bases; J trimming: 6 bases; junction bases outside the gene matches: 12. The CDR3 runs 16 residues. Germline values: CDR1 MRHNA, CDR2 SNTAGT. Here the CDR3 reads CASTEVAGGPPGELFF. CDR3 sequence (DNA): TGTGCCAGCACCGAGGTGGCGGGGGGGCCCCCCGGGGAGCTGTTTTTT.

The genes are TRBV11-3 and TRBJ2-1, with 8 bases identical to TRBD2. The CDR3 consists of 16 residues. V was pared by 5 bases and J by 1 base, with 7 bases of the junction left unmatched. Germline V lookup: CDR1 SGHNT, CDR2 YENEEA. CDR3 bases: TGTGCCAGCAGCCCCCCCGGGGGGGTTTCCTACAATGAGCAGTTCTTC. Residues: CASSPPGGVSYNEQFF.

The chain employs TRBV29-1 and TRBJ2-2, with 8 bases identical to TRBD2. This CDR3 comprises 13 residues. J lost 3 bases, V lost 5 bases, and 2 bases had no gene match. Germline V lookup: CDR1 SQVTM, CDR2 ANQGSEA. CDR3 sequence: CSVRSGDTGELFF. The CDR3 bases are TGCAGCGTTCGTAGCGGGGACACCGGGGAGCTGTTTTTT.

The genes are TRBV10-2 and TRBJ1-1, with D possibly TRBD1 on 6 matching bases. Trimming removed 4 bases from V and 3 bases from J, with 15 bases in between. CDR3 length: 15 amino acids. Germline CDR1 reads WSHSY; CDR2 reads SAAADI. Written as DNA, the CDR3 is TGCGCCAGCAGTGCCACGTCAGGGGCGGACACTGAAGCTTTCTTT. Translating gives CASSATSGADTEAFF.

This rearrangement joins TRBV2 to TRBJ2-3; a weak D match, TRBD2 (7 bases). The length of the CDR3 is 17 residues. The ends were cut back, 1 base at V and 3 bases at J, with 17 bases in the middle. Per germline, CDR1 SNHLY and CDR2 FYNNEI. The DNA of the CDR3 is TGTGCCAGCAGTGAAGGCCCTGCGGGGGCCGGGACAGATACGCAGTATTTT. The encoded protein is CASSEGPAGAGTDTQYF.

The chain employs TRBV29-1 and TRBJ1-3; the D gene is possibly TRBD1 (5 bases). The CDR3 consists of 12 residues. The V gene lost 3 bases and the J gene lost 4 bases, with 7 bases spanning the gap. CDR1 is SQVTM and CDR2 is ANQGSEA in the germline V gene. This chain's CDR3 is CSVDREGNTIYF. In DNA form, the CDR3 reads TGCAGCGTTGACAGGGAAGGAAACACCATATATTTT.

The V call is TRBV4-1, the J call TRBJ2-5; 7 nucleotides align to TRBD1. With the DNA end fitting TRBJ2-7 better, the J assignment may be wrong. There are 15 residues in the CDR3. CDR1 and CDR2 from the germline V gene are MGHRA and YSYEKL. The CDR3 is CASSQRTGSPYEQYF. The CDR3 DNA is TGCGCCAGCAGCCAAAGGACAGGATCCCCCTACGAGCAGTACTTC.

The chain uses TRBV29-1 and TRBJ2-1; 7 nucleotides match TRBD2. CDR3 length equals 12 residues. Trimming removed 4 bases from V and 6 bases from J; junction bases left unmatched: 3. Germline loops: CDR1 SQVTM, CDR2 ANQGSEA. CDR3 DNA sequence: TGCAGCGTTGTGGGACTACCCAATGAGCAGTTCTTC. Its translation: CSVVGLPNEQFF.

The chain employs TRBV6-1 and TRBJ2-1; D may be TRBD1 (5 bases). There are 14 residues in the CDR3. The V gene lost 6 bases and the J gene lost 3 bases, with 12 bases spanning the gap. CDR1 and CDR2 from the germline V gene are MNHNS and SASEGT. Written as DNA, the CDR3 is TGTGCCAGCAGAGGGGTCCCCCGCTACAATGAGCAGTTCTTC. This encodes CASRGVPRYNEQFF.

J is TRBJ1-2 and V is TRBV19; D unclear. This CDR3 spans 14 amino acids. V was shortened by 1 base and J by 10 bases, with 16 bases between the two germline ends. Germline CDR1 LNHDA, CDR2 SQIVND (reference sequence). Written as DNA, the CDR3 is TGTGCCAGTAGTATAGGGGCGGGGTTTGGAGTCTACACCTTC. It yields the protein CASSIGAGFGVYTF.

The genes are TRBV12-5 and TRBJ2-7, with D perhaps TRBD1 (6 bases). Per germline, CDR1 LGHNT and CDR2 FRNRAP. The CDR3 runs to 14 residues. With 1 base removed from V and 6 bases from J, the gap between germline ends came to 13 bases. CDR3 nucleotide sequence: TGTGCTAGTGGTTTGGGAAGTCAGGGGACCGAGCAGTACTTC. Protein sequence: CASGLGSQGTEQYF. Full variable domain (missing parts from reference TRBV12-5 and TRBJ2-7): DARVTQTPRHKVTEMGQEVTMRCQPILGHNTVFWYRQTMMQGLELLAYFRNRAPLDDSGMPKDRFSAEMPDATLATLKIQPSEPRDSAVYFCASGLGSQGTEQYFGPGTRLTVT.

The rearrangement links TRBV21-1 to TRBJ1-2. TRBV21-1 is an annotated pseudogene. The CDR3 is 13 residues long. The chain's CDR3 is CASTWGGDYGYTF. CDR3 sequence (DNA): TGTGCCAGCACCTGGGGGGGTGACTATGGCTACACCTTC.

The V call is TRBV21-1, the J call TRBJ2-1; the table calls TRBD2, which could not be checked here. TRBV21-1 has pseudogene status. The CDR3 is 15 amino acids. The CDR3 sequence is CASSKGTRDYNEQFF. DNA for the CDR3: TGTGCCAGCAGCAAAGGGACCCGGGACTACAATGAGCAGTTCTTC.